One and the same sample provided the 25 T cell receptor beta chains below, sequenced in a study of identical twins. TCRdb called the 5' RACE reads again in MiXCR, with one record for every CDR3 protein. The table shows hundreds of thousands of distinct CDR3 sequences, with under 25% occurring only once. The same sample was also used in a study of yellow fever vaccine responses in identical twins.

Sequenced input: CD4+ T cells sorted from blood. The origin of the receptors is a woman between 18 and 29 years old in good health.

CDR3 nucleotides: TGCAGCGTCCGGGGGACTAGCAACACCGGGGAGCTGTTTTTT. It yields the protein CSVRGTSNTGELFF. V usage is TRBV29-1 and J usage is TRBJ2-2, with 9 bases lining up with TRBD2. The length of the CDR3 is 14 residues. Germline values: CDR1 SQVTM, CDR2 ANQGSEA. The V gene end was trimmed by 6 bases and the J gene end by 2 bases; junction bases not matched to a gene: 4.

In nucleotides, the CDR3 is TGCGCCAGCAGCTTGGGAGCCATAAGCACAGATACGCAGTATTTT. It translates to CASSLGAISTDTQYF. The chain has TRBV5-1 and TRBJ2-3; D not certain. Germline CDR1 reads SGHRS; CDR2 reads YFSETQ. V lost 0 bases to trimming and J lost 0 bases, with 8 bases between them. This CDR3 region has 15 residues.

The rearrangement links TRBV20-1 to TRBJ2-7; 7 nucleotides align to TRBD1. V lost 2 bases to trimming and J lost 3 bases; unmatched junction nucleotides: 7. In germline, CDR1 is DFQATT, CDR2 SNEGSKA (reference sequence). CDR3 size: 14 residues. The CDR3 DNA reads TGCAGTGCTAGACCTCCTGGACAGGTCTACGAGCAGTACGTC. Translation: CSARPPGQVYEQYV.

The gene calls are TRBV5-1 and TRBJ2-5; D remains unclear. This CDR3 spans 15 amino acids. The V and J ends lost 4 bases and 2 bases respectively, with 15 bases between them. From germline, CDR1 is SGHRS and CDR2 YFSETQ. This CDR3 reads CASSKGRVSQETQYF. The CDR3 DNA sequence: TGCGCCAGCAGCAAAGGCCGGGTCTCACAAGAGACCCAGTACTTC.

In its sample, this clonotype was seen a few times. The chain combines TRBV25-1 with TRBJ1-1; D call uncertain. This CDR3 spans 14 amino acids. The ends were cut back, 0 bases at V and 8 bases at J, with 13 bases in the middle. The germline V gene encodes CDR1 MGHDK and CDR2 SYGVNS. The CDR3 DNA reads as TGTGCCAGCAGTGAATATGTTCGGGAAAACGAAGCTTTCTTT. It is translated as CASSEYVRENEAFF.

This clonotype has more than one count but fewer than ten. The chain combines TRBV2 with TRBJ2-5, with 11 bases matching TRBD2. The CDR3 is 15 amino acids. CDR1 and CDR2 (germline): SNHLY, FYNNEI. The J segment lost 4 bases and the V segment lost 5 bases, leaving 6 bases of the junction unmatched. Here the CDR3 DNA reads TGTGCCAGCAGTAAGGGACTAGCGGCGGCAGAGACCCAGTACTTC. Translating it yields CASSKGLAAAETQYF.

The table lists this clonotype with a few counts. The V and J genes are TRBV11-2 and TRBJ2-7; TRBD2 matches 8 bases. The germline CDR1 and CDR2 sequences are SGHAT and FQNNGV. J was trimmed by 3 bases and V by 5 bases; bases with no gene match: 9. The CDR3 is 15 residues long. The CDR3: CASSPGGGRNYEQYV. Written as DNA, the CDR3 is TGTGCCAGCAGCCCCGGGGGGGGAAGGAACTACGAGCAGTACGTC.

This clonotype turned up a few times. The chain recombines TRBV7-7 with TRBJ2-2, with D maybe TRBD1 (6 bases). Germline V lookup: CDR1 SSHAT, CDR2 FNYEAQ (reference sequence). Trimming removed 4 bases at V and 1 base at J, with 10 bases between. This CDR3 has 15 residues. The DNA of the CDR3 is TGTGCCAGCAGCTCCGACAGGTTGAACACCGGGGAGCTGTTTTTT. Protein product: CASSSDRLNTGELFF.

This clonotype was observed a few times. This rearrangement joins TRBV6-1 to TRBJ2-6; tentatively, D is TRBD2 (5 bases). Looked up from germline, CDR1 is MNHNS and CDR2 is SASEGT. Trimming took 5 bases from V and 1 from J, leaving 12 bases between them. This CDR3 contains 16 residues. Here the CDR3 DNA reads TGTGCCAGCAGTACGGGATCTTCATCTGGGGCCAACGTCCTGACTTTC. Translated, it gives CASSTGSSSGANVLTF.

V usage is TRBV6-1 and J usage is TRBJ2-3; 12 positions match TRBD2. Germline V gene sequence: CDR1 MNHNS, CDR2 SASEGT. The V segment lost 4 bases and the J segment 8 bases; nucleotides outside the gene matches: 10. This CDR3 comprises 16 residues. CDR3 DNA: TGTGCCAGCAGTGCCTCCCGGACTAGCGGGGTCCTTACGCAGTATTTT. Translation gives CASSASRTSGVLTQYF.

This clonotype was seen a few times. This chain links TRBV12-3 or TRBV12-4 with TRBJ1-1; D is unclear. V lost 3 bases to trimming and J lost 1 base, with 9 bases between them. This CDR3 is 14 amino acids long. Here the CDR3 DNA reads TGTGCCAGCAGTTTGGTTCCCCCGAACACTGAAGCTTTCTTT. Translation gives CASSLVPPNTEAFF.

In its sample, this clonotype was seen a few times. V gene TRBV20-1 combines with J gene TRBJ2-1; D uncertain. Trimming took 8 bases from V and 9 from J, leaving 17 bases between them. The CDR3 runs 12 residues. The germline V gene has CDR1 DFQATT and CDR2 SNEGSKA (reference sequence). The CDR3 coding sequence is TGCAGTTCCCCCGCCCGGAGCGTTGAGCAGTTCTTC. Translation gives CSSPARSVEQFF.

This clonotype was found a few times. The rearrangement links TRBV5-1 to TRBJ2-4, with TRBD1 matching 7 bases. The CDR3 consists of 16 residues. Per the germline V gene, CDR1 is SGHRS and CDR2 is YFSETQ. The trim removed 0 bases at V and 9 bases at J, leaving 12 bases unmatched. The CDR3 is CASSLAKGQSLGIQYF. CDR3 in DNA: TGCGCCAGCAGCTTGGCCAAGGGACAGTCTTTAGGCATTCAGTACTTC.

The CDR3 protein is CASSIKLAGDNNEQFF. The CDR3 region has the DNA TGTGCCAGCAGCATCAAACTAGCGGGGGATAACAATGAGCAGTTCTTC. The chain has TRBV7-9 and TRBJ2-1, with 11 bases aligning to TRBD2. This CDR3 spans 16 amino acids. The V and J ends lost 5 bases and 5 bases, in that order; junction bases with no gene match: 8. The V gene's germline CDR1 is SEHNR and CDR2 FQNEAQ (reference sequence).

This chain joins TRBV20-1 and TRBJ2-7, with 7 bases lining up with TRBD2. Germline trimming cut 0 bases from V and 3 bases from J; bases unmatched to any gene: 17. This CDR3 is built from 18 residues. Germline CDR1 and CDR2: DFQATT and SNEGSKA (reference sequence). The CDR3 coding sequence is TGCAGTGCTAGAGATGCCCTGCCTGCTGGCGGGAGTTTCTACGAGCAGTACTTC. It specifies CSARDALPAGGSFYEQYF.

This chain uses TRBV11-2 with TRBJ2-2; possible D gene TRBD2, 5 bases. With 10 bases removed from V and 6 bases from J, the gap between germline ends came to 21 bases. Germline CDR1 and CDR2: SGHAT and FQNNGV. The CDR3 totals 15 residues. The CDR3 reads CANKKADRRSGELFF. CDR3 bases: TGTGCCAACAAAAAAGCGGACCGAAGATCCGGGGAGCTGTTTTTT.

The chain links TRBV5-1 to TRBJ2-1, with 13 positions matching TRBD2. Germline CDR1 reads SGHRS; CDR2 reads YFSETQ. The CDR3 extends over 16 amino acids. With 4 bases clipped from V and 6 bases from J, the junction kept 7 bases outside the gene matches. The CDR3 DNA sequence: TGCGCCAGCAGCACCCGACTAGCGGGAGGACCCAATGAGCAGTTCTTC. Its translation: CASSTRLAGGPNEQFF.

V is TRBV4-2 and J is TRBJ2-6, with 7 bases lining up with TRBD1. After removal of 0 bases from V and 0 bases from J, the junction contained 11 bases not matched to a gene. Germline loops: CDR1 LGHNA, CDR2 YNFKEQ. The CDR3 is 20 amino acids. CDR3 DNA: TGTGCCAGCAGCCAAGATGGCAGGGGGAGCCAAAGCTCTGGGGCCAACGTCCTGACTTTC. It is translated as CASSQDGRGSQSSGANVLTF.

V usage is TRBV11-2 and J usage is TRBJ1-1; D remains ambiguous. CDR3 length equals 14 residues. CDR1 SGHAT and CDR2 FQNNGV come from the germline V gene. The germline V and J ends were trimmed by 6 bases and 3 bases, with 14 bases remaining between them. The CDR3 region is CASRAQIQDTEAFF. The CDR3 DNA is TGTGCCAGCAGGGCGCAGATCCAGGACACTGAAGCTTTCTTT.

The DNA for the CDR3 is TGCGCCAGCCGCGCGGGACTAGCTTTCCCGAATGAGCAGTTCTTC. This translates into CASRAGLAFPNEQFF. The chain carries TRBV5-1 and TRBJ2-1; 9 bases align to TRBD2. The V gene end was trimmed by 7 bases and the J gene end by 7 bases; junction bases not matched to a gene: 12. CDR3 length: 15 residues. Looked up from germline, CDR1 is SGHRS and CDR2 is YFSETQ.

The chain uses TRBV6-4 and TRBJ2-1; weak D call: TRBD1 (5 bases). V was trimmed by 6 bases and J by 6 bases, leaving 12 bases between them. Germline V lookup: CDR1 MRHNA, CDR2 SNTAGT. The CDR3 consists of 13 residues. The CDR3 sequence: CASRTVGSNEQFF. CDR3 in DNA: TGTGCCAGCAGGACAGTTGGATCCAATGAGCAGTTCTTC.

The genes are TRBV6-5 and TRBJ2-1; D may be TRBD1 or TRBD2 (6 bases each). Trimming removed 2 bases from V and 3 bases from J, with 17 bases in between. CDR1 is MNHEY, CDR2 SVGAGI, per germline. This CDR3 contains 17 residues. This CDR3 reads CASSYRGLADDYNEQFF. As DNA, the CDR3 is TGTGCCAGCAGTTACAGGGGGTTAGCGGACGACTACAATGAGCAGTTCTTC.

This clonotype was seen only a few times. The chain joins TRBV10-3 to TRBJ2-5, with D perhaps matching TRBD1 (6 bases). Between the trimmed V and J ends, which lost 5 bases and 5 bases, there was a span of 15 bases. This CDR3 is built from 14 residues. Per germline, CDR1 ENHRY and CDR2 SYGVKD. CDR3 sequence (DNA): TGTGCCATCAGTCGGACAGCTTCTGTGGAGACCCAGTACTTC. It is translated as CAISRTASVETQYF.

The rearrangement uses TRBV20-1 and TRBJ2-4, with TRBD1 as a possible D gene (6 bases). The CDR3 spans 14 residues. Germline-derived CDR1 and CDR2 are DFQATT and SNEGSKA (reference sequence). The V gene lost 2 bases and the J gene lost 6 bases, with 14 bases spanning the gap. CDR3 DNA: TGCAGTGCTAGACTTCCAGGGGTGTCAAACATTCAGTACTTC. Amino acid sequence: CSARLPGVSNIQYF.

This chain joins TRBV6-5 and TRBJ2-7, with D possibly matching TRBD1 (5 bases). Germline CDR1 and CDR2: MNHEY and SVGAGI. The ends were cut back, 0 bases at V and 0 bases at J, with 9 bases in the middle. The CDR3 runs 15 residues. CDR3 sequence: CASSYSSRGSYEQYF. DNA for the CDR3: TGTGCCAGCAGTTACTCGAGTAGGGGCTCCTACGAGCAGTACTTC.